This T cell receptor beta chain was obtained from a study of blood T cell repertoires in COVID-19. Measured with immunoSEQ multiplex PCR; TCRdb has only the in-frame clones, and not every one. The data contain around 140,000 clones, approximately 81% of them singletons. CDR1 is LNHDA and CDR2 is SQIVND in the germline V gene (reference sequence). Deletions cut 7 bases from V and 6 bases from J, with 14 bases between. This CDR3 has 13 amino acids. This receptor was identified in an older woman with active or convalescent COVID-19. This sequence joins TRBV19 and TRBJ2-3, with TRBD1 as a possible D gene (5 bases). Sequences were obtained from peripheral blood. The CDR3 DNA follows: TGTGCCAGTAAAGCAGGGCCCGGGGATACGCAGTATTTT. This translates into CASKAGPGDTQYF.